This TCR beta chain originates from a study of cytomegalovirus exposure and HLA in healthy donors (dated 2017 in TCRdb). Regarding the research as a whole: An earlier analysis of several hundred of the donors reported approximately 260 Gb of sequence data and around 120 million unique TCR beta sequences obtained from around 180 million T cells. HLA typing included class I and class II loci at four-digit resolution. Alongside the repertoire data, information on donor age, sex, ethnicity and CMV serostatus was compiled. Roughly 5 DR-DQ haplotypes were handled as single units for association and clustering because linkage in the cohort was strong. Using immunosequencing, the study profiled T cell repertoires from 666 subjects and related those repertoires to cytomegalovirus serostatus. Roughly 300 gigabases of sequencing data and approximately 92 million unique TCR sequences made up an early release that covered several hundred HLA-typed donors. The number of typed donors differed by locus: about 620-630 for A, B, C, DRB1 and DQB1; 500 to 550 for DQA1; 600 to 610 for DPA1; and some 430 for DPB1. Among roughly 400 genotyped donors of the cohort, an average of roughly 240,000 unique TCR beta nucleotide sequences were sequenced per donor, approximately 20% of them non-productive. All discovery cohort repertoires had been generated on a single sequencing platform. The study aimed to test whether signatures of past pathogen exposure could be identified by cataloging public T cell receptors. In an earlier analysis of 587 of the donors, high-throughput TCR beta sequencing was used to judge whether each TCR beta V gene segment behaved as functional or pseudogenic. The later analysis used no new phenotypic data to find candidate immune exposures, relying instead on TCR beta sequences and their occurrence across donors. Along with the roughly 710-subject first cohort, a separate validation cohort of over a hundred different subjects was used. Of the 350 to 400 genotyped donors, over 65% fell in the genetic ancestry cluster associated with self-reported Caucasian donors. To predict cytomegalovirus infection status, the study brought together high-throughput TCR immunosequencing, statistical association of individual TCRs with disease status, and machine learning. In a later analysis, previously published TCR beta repertoires from 670 or so donors were re-analyzed and high-resolution HLA genotyping was added so that TCR occurrence patterns could be studied. A later genetic analysis took genome-wide SNP genotypes for about three fifths of the 666 donors and used that subset as a discovery cohort.

Libraries were prepared through the immunoSEQ multiplex PCR assay. For the multiplex PCR, a mixture combining 60 forward primers for TCR Vbeta segments and 13 reverse primers for TCR Jbeta segments was used. The CDR3 region of rearranged TCR beta genes was amplified from genomic DNA by a multiplex PCR assay. The Illumina HiSeq System was used to sequence the amplified TCR beta libraries as 87-base-pair reads. The study's own analysis went as follows. A later analysis counted about 80 million unique TCR beta chains across the 550 to 700 repertoires, and around 9.9 million of these chains were shared by at least two donors. Raw reads were error-corrected and collapsed into unique sequences with a nearest-neighbor algorithm that merged closely related sequences to remove PCR and sequencing errors. V, D and J gene segments were assigned by aligning CDR3 sequences to IMGT reference sequences. For a sequence to be retained, a match of at least six nucleotides was required to both a V gene segment and a J gene segment. A rearrangement was called productive if the CDR3 had no stop codons and remained in frame with V and J, and every other rearrangement was called non-productive. Following IMGT convention, CDR3 was defined as the stretch from the second conserved V-encoded cysteine up to the conserved J-encoded phenylalanine. Sequences without an unambiguous match to a single V gene segment were excluded from the earlier analysis of several hundred of the donors. In an earlier analysis of 587 of the donors, V segments were called functional above 56.7% productive rearrangements and were called segregating when the between-donor standard deviation exceeded 5%. A statistical classification framework was developed to diagnose cytomegalovirus status using the catalog of TCR beta chain sequences. In a later analysis, V and J genes were assigned by comparing TCR nucleotide sequences against IMGT/GENE-DB human TR gene sequences. The TCRdist pipeline was used in a later analysis to assign CDR3 sequences and most-parsimonious VDJ recombination scenarios. In a later analysis, each TCR beta chain was defined by its CDR3 amino acid sequence together with its V-gene family, and reads lacking a unique V-gene family were excluded. A later analysis removed over 500 highly shared, low-generation-probability nucleotide sequences to deal with suspected cross-contamination and a sequencing artifact. In a later analysis, a clonal expansion index was calculated for each public chain from normalized within-repertoire ranks of inferred template counts. A later analysis computed generation probabilities with a VDJ recombination model fitted to out-of-frame rearrangements, and checked the results against IGoR. In a later analysis, TCR-TCR, TCR-HLA and TCR-CMV co-occurrence was scored with hypergeometric tests, and a repertoire-size bias correction was applied to TCR pairs. A later analysis estimated false discovery rates by permuting HLA or CMV assignments 20 times. A later analysis grouped co-occurring TCRs with DBSCAN, adding TCRdist sequence similarity when clustering within HLA-allele-positive subsets. For co-occurrence clustering, repertoires with fewer than 30,000 or more than 120,000 public chains were excluded, along with about five repertoires with anomalous nucleotide sharing. Imported from immuneACCESS, the table was reduced by TCRdb to in-frame sequences with V and J called. These copies leave out some clones; in studies compared against another copy, an unresolved V gene accounts for under half, and the cause of the remainder is not known. V and J calls and clone size follow that table, whereas D and trimming were derived from the DNA. This sample's table carries fewer than 200,000 clones. The top ten hold approximately 6.4% of the sample.

From its cysteine to its phenylalanine, the CDR3 spans 14 amino acids. Only the CDR3 DNA stays, 42 bases, in frame from base 1. Trimming takes 6 bases off V and 2 bases off J; junction bases not matched to a gene: 5. CDR1 SNHLY and CDR2 FYNNEI were looked up in the germline V gene. General study outcomes and caveats: Presence/absence analyses assumed roughly uniform sequencing depth across donors, an assumption that may not hold. In vitro tests confirmed that three of the cytomegalovirus-associated TCR beta chains recognize cytomegalovirus antigens. CMV serostatus was the only immune exposure information available for the cohort. Over 15 rarely observed V segments, including chromosome 9 orphons, were excluded from the earlier analysis of just under 600 of the donors because counts were too low. According to a later analysis, most CMV-associated TCR beta chains appeared to be HLA-restricted, and the HLA associations seemed to be driven largely by CMV exposure. Because some donors lacked HLA typing at each locus, the association tests relied only on the typed subset. A later analysis associated about 16,000 TCR beta sequences with specific HLA alleles at a false discovery rate of 0.05. A later genetic analysis associated a missense DCLRE1C variant with V-gene and J-gene trimming of TCR beta chains, and an independent cohort replicated the association. In a later analysis, several top co-occurrence clusters were reported to appear linked to parvovirus B19, influenza, CMV and Epstein-Barr virus. A cluster of highly shared sequence variants was judged likely to be a technical artifact of the sequencing pipeline. The study listed 164 TCR beta chains as associated with cytomegalovirus. A later analysis found that TCR association rates varied across HLA loci, with DRB1 alleles showing the most associated TCRs and HLA-C alleles the fewest. The 87-base-pair reads could not distinguish some IMGT-functional V segments, including TRBV6-2 and TRBV6-3, so those segments were excluded. In a later analysis, HLA-associated TCR beta chains showed more clonal expansion and lower generation probabilities than non-associated chains that were equally common. A later genetic analysis reported fewer N-insertions in productive TCRs among donors in an Asian-associated ancestry cluster than the roughly 620-donor mean. The classifier was reported to diagnose cytomegalovirus status with high specificity and sensitivity in both the original cohort and the validation cohort. It was suggested by the authors that the approach could potentially be generalized to other disease states and immunological phenotypes. Correlated functional status among segregating V segments might be attributable to linkage disequilibrium, but an unknown experimental factor could not be ruled out. Only TCR beta chains were sequenced in this cohort, and the absence of alpha or paired-chain data limited detectable features. When HLA alleles, especially DR and DQ, strongly co-occurred, TCR associations were difficult to assign to individual alleles. Across donors, most TCR sequences were observed very rarely, whereas some public TCRs were present in many individuals. A further reported finding was that TCR beta sequences accurately predicted the HLA-A and HLA-B alleles for most subjects in the first cohort. Broadly in line with IMGT annotations, most TCR beta V segments showed up in productive rearrangements about 87% or about 30% of the time in an earlier analysis of approximately 640 of the donors.

With respect to this clone: No cognate antigen has been identified for it.

The cohort was made up of 666 healthy bone marrow donors. At the time of sampling, every cohort member was nominally healthy, though immune exposures that went unrecorded were likely present. The donor tested CMV seronegative, placing the donor among the roughly 340 seronegative members of the cohort. A peripheral blood sample was provided by each donor, and peripheral blood mononuclear cells were used for TCR beta sequencing. Genomic DNA extraction from the blood cell samples was performed with the Qiagen DNeasy Blood Extraction Kit. The TCR comes from a man aged 30-40 years in good health and CMV-seronegative. Material for sequencing was PBMCs. The rearranged segments are TRBV2 and TRBJ1-2; 8 junctional bases match TRBD1. The CDR3 is CASSWTGQNYGYTF. The nucleotide sequence is given as TGTGCCAGCAGCTGGACAGGGCAAAACTATGGCTACACCTTC.